This TCR beta chain was identified in a study of T cells in Graves' hyperthyroidism and ophthalmopathy (dated by TCRdb to the late 2010s). In the study overall: Peripheral blood was collected at initial diagnosis, before any treatment. To identify distinguishing TCR V-J signatures, a discovery cohort of roughly 100 patients was used, comprising 43 with Graves' ophthalmopathy and approximately 57 with stable Graves' hyperthyroidism. Prospective prediction of ophthalmopathy was tested in an independent validation cohort consisting of 18 hyperthyroidism patients and 15 to 17 patients who later progressed to ophthalmopathy. The roughly 100 discovery patients were randomly divided into training and test sets at a 7:3 ratio. The study also compared thyroid tissue and blood T-cell repertoires from several Graves' hyperthyroidism patients. Once sampling was done, hyperthyroidism patients were given methimazole at a starting dose of 30 mg daily, whereas ophthalmopathy patients were given high-dose intravenous methylprednisolone. The paper describes TCR Vbeta CDR3 sequencing of roughly 130 peripheral blood samples, made up of some 42 ophthalmopathy patients, 70 to 80 hyperthyroidism patients and around 17 progressor patients. Results and caveats for the whole study, not just this receptor: In validation, progression to ophthalmopathy was predicted by the model with 70% to 71% sensitivity and 72% to 85% specificity, a median of 6.5 months before onset. No statistical method was used to set the sample size in advance, and investigators knew the group allocation. A model built on a 13 V-J signature distinguished ophthalmopathy from stable hyperthyroidism, reaching 85% to 90% sensitivity and about 81% specificity in cross-validation and 80%/75% in testing. Most expanded thyroid clonotypes (frequency above 0.001) were also detected in blood, suggesting blood repertoires may reflect thyroid immune responses.

CDR1 SGHTA and CDR2 FQGNSA are derived from the germline V gene. CDR3 length: 19 amino acids, cysteine to phenylalanine. The sequence is cut down to CDR3 DNA, 57 bases in frame from base 1. V drops 6 bases and J drops 0 bases, leaving 26 bases in between. The sample holds many counts of this clonotype. There is no known antigen for this receptor. No qualities accompany the bases; no much larger clone lies one base away. A patient counted as having stable Graves' hyperthyroidism if no progression to ophthalmopathy occurred over 18 months of follow-up. Hyperthyroidism patients were aged 18 to 65 years and newly diagnosed, with disease duration of less than 2 months. Patients with uncontrolled infections, other autoimmune diseases, pregnancy or lactation were excluded. Diagnoses were established on the basis of clinical symptoms, serum thyroxine and TRAb, thyroid ultrasound, and orbital computed tomography. PBMCs were isolated from about 9.2 ml of fresh peripheral blood by Ficoll-Paque density gradient centrifugation. Total RNA was extracted using Trizol reagent, and RNA quality was assessed on an Agilent 2100 Bioanalyzer.

Amplification of TCR beta CDR3 regions was carried out from RNA transcripts. The TCR CDR3 was subjected to a first round of RT-PCR using the HTBI primer set and the Qiagen OneStep RT-PCR kit. The libraries were constructed in a second round of multiplex PCR and then size-selected and purified. The libraries were sequenced on an Illumina HiSeq2000 using paired-end 100 bp reads. From the authors' description of their analysis: SOAPnuke was used to process the raw data, removing reads that contained adapters or uncalled bases, had a mean Phred below 15, or lacked an exact match to the constant primer or identifier. COPE v1.2.5 was used to merge the high-quality paired reads, and each unique nucleotide sequence was defined as a clonotype. Clonotypes were aligned to IMGT TRBV, TRBD and TRBJ reference segments using MiTCR v1.1. Analysis was restricted to V-J combinations with a frequency above 0.0001, which covered about 99% of repertoires. The TCS score was defined as F50 (clonal expansion) divided by E x V (chaos), with BLOSUM62-based TCRdist calculated between CDR3 peptides within each V-J. Welch's t-statistics and random forest reduced around 510 V-J features to 13, which were used in a naive Bayes classifier (R e1071). TCRdb redid the processing of the public reads, applying fastp at Q25 and MiXCR, and retained in-frame beta chains. Under each unique CDR3 protein, matching rows form one entry showing the most common genes and DNA. It is TCRdb's table, rather than the study itself, that gives the V and J calls and clone size. The sample has some 350,000 distinct CDR3 sequences on record, 19% of them singletons. The top ten clones comprise about 4% of the sample.

Recombination joined TRBV7-2 with TRBJ1-1; TRBD1 could be the D gene, as 5 bases match. The source of this sequence is a woman in her late teens or twenties with Graves' hyperthyroidism. Input material: blood. The CDR3 in this case is CASSPMGWGLRRLNTEAFF. The bases are TGTGCCAGCAGTCCTATGGGTTGGGGACTCCGTAGGCTGAACACTGAAGCTTTCTTT.